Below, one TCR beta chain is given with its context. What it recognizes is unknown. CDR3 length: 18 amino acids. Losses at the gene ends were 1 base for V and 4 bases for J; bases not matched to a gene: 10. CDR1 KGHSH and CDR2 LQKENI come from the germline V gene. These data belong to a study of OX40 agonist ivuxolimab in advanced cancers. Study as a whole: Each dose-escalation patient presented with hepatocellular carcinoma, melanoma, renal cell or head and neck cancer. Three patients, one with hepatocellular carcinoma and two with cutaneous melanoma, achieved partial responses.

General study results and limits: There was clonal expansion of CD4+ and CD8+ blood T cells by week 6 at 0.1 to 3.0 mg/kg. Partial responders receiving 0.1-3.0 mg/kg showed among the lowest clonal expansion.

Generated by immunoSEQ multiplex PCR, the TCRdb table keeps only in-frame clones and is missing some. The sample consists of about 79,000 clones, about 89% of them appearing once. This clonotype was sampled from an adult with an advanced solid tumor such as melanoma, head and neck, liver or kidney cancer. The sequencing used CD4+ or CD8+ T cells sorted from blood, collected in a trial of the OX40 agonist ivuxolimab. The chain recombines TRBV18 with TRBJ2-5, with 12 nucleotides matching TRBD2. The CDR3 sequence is CASSPLPQTSGRRETQYF. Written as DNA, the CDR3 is TGTGCCAGCTCACCACTTCCTCAAACTAGCGGGAGGAGAGAGACCCAGTACTTC. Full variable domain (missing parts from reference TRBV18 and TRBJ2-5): NAGVMQNPRHLVRRRGQEARLRCSPMKGHSHVYWYRQLPEEGLKFMVYLQKENIIDESGMPKERFSAEFPKEGPSILRIQQVVRGDSAAYFCASSPLPQTSGRRETQYFGPGTRLLVL.